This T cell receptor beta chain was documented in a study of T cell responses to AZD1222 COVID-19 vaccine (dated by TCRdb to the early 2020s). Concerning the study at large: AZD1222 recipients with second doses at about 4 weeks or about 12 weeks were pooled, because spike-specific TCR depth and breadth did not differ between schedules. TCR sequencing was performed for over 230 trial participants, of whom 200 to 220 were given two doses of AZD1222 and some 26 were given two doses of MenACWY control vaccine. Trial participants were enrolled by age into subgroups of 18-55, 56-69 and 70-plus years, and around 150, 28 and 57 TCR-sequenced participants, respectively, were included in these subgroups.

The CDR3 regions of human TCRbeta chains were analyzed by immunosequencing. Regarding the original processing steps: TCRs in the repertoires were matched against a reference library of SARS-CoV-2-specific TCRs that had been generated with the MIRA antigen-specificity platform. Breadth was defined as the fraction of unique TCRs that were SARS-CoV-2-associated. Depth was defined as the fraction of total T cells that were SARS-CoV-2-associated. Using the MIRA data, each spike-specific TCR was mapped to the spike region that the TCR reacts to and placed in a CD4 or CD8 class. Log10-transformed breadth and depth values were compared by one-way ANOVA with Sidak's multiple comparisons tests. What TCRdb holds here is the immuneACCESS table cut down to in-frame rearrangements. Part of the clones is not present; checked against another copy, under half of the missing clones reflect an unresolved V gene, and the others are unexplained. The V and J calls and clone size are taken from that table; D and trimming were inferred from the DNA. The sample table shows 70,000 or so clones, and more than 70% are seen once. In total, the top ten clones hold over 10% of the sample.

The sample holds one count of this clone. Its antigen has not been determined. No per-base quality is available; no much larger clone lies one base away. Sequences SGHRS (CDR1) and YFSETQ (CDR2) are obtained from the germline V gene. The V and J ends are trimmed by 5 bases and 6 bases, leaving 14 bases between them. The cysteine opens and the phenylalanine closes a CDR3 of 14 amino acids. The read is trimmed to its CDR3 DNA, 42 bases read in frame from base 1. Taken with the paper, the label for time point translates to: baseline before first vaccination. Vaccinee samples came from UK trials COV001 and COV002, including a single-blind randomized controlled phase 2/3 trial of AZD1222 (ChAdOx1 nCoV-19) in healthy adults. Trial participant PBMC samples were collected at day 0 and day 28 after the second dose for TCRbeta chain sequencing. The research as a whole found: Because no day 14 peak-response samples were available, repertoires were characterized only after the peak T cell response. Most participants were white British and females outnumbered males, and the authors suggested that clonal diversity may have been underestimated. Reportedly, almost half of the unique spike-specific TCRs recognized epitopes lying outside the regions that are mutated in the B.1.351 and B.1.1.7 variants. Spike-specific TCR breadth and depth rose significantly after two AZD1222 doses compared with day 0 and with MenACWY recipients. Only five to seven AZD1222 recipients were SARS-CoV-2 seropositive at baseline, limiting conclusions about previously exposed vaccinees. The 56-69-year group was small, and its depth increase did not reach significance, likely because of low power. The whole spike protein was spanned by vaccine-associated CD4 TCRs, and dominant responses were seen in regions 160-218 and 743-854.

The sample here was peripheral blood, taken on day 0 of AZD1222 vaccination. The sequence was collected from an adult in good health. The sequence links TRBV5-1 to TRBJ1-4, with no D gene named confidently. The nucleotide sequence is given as TGCGCCAGCAGTCGAGGAGGATCTGATGAAAAACTGTTTTTT. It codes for CASSRGGSDEKLFF.